The 18 T cell receptor beta chains listed next were all sequenced from one sample in a study of CD8+ T cells in alopecia areata. RNA extraction and reverse transcription yielded cDNA as sequencing template. This table comes from immunoSEQ multiplex PCR, and its TCRdb copy is limited to in-frame clones, with some not included. Here the sample spans 250,000 or so clones, less than 80% being singletons. Material: CD4+ T cells sorted from blood, obtained at week 0. Every receptor here comes from a human donor with alopecia areata.

The chain employs TRBV6-5 and TRBJ2-2, with TRBD2 as a possible D gene (6 bases). V was clipped by 5 bases and J by 6 bases, with 16 bases between them. This CDR3 is 15 amino acids long. From germline, CDR1 is MNHEY and CDR2 SVGAGI. Written as DNA, the CDR3 is TGTGCCAGCAGTGGGTCTAGCGTTTATTCCGGGGAGCTGTTTTTT. Translating it yields CASSGSSVYSGELFF.

The V and J genes are TRBV19 and TRBJ2-5; 11 bases are a match to TRBD2. Germline V gene sequence: CDR1 LNHDA, CDR2 SQIVND (reference sequence). There are 16 residues in the CDR3. Trimming took 3 bases from V and 2 from J; bases not matched to a gene: 5. The CDR3 DNA is TGTGCCAGTAGTATCATTAGGACTAGCGGGCAAGAGACCCAGTACTTC. Its translation: CASSIIRTSGQETQYF.

This clone was detected only once. The J gene is TRBJ1-6, the V gene TRBV11-2; D is unresolved. The V end was cut by 6 bases, the J end by 3 bases, with 18 bases between. Germline CDR1 SGHAT, CDR2 FQNNGV. The CDR3 runs to 17 residues. CDR3 protein: CASSVGTWWDYNSPLHF. CDR3 in DNA: TGTGCCAGCAGTGTCGGCACCTGGTGGGACTATAATTCACCCCTCCACTTT.

A word on this clone: At one end, the junction sequence differs from germline, possibly due to a read error. This sequence joins TRBV29-1 and TRBJ1-1; D may be TRBD1 (5 bases). Looked up from germline, CDR1 is SQVTM and CDR2 is ANQGSEA. This CDR3 has 12 residues. The CDR3, as DNA: TGCAGCATTGAGGACAAGAACACTGAAGCTTTCTTT. Residues: CSIEDKNTEAFF.

The V call is TRBV7-8, the J call TRBJ2-7; perhaps D is TRBD1 or TRBD2 (5 bases each). The V gene lost 5 bases and the J gene lost 3 bases, with 14 bases spanning the gap. Germline CDR1 reads SGHVS; CDR2 reads FQNEAQ. The CDR3 is made up of 14 amino acids. The CDR3 DNA sequence: TGTGCCAGCAGCCTAGGGGACCTGGGCTACGAGCAGTACTTC. Translating it yields CASSLGDLGYEQYF.

This chain uses TRBV7-2 with TRBJ1-5; D is unclear. Germline V CDR1 and CDR2: SGHTA, FQGNSA. Trimming stripped 5 bases from V and 5 bases from J, with 10 bases between. This CDR3 is 13 amino acids long. In DNA form, the CDR3 reads TGTGCCAGCAGCCCAGGAGGCGATCAGCCCCAGCATTTT. Its protein is CASSPGGDQPQHF.

The chain carries TRBV29-1 and TRBJ2-7; D perhaps matches TRBD2 (5 bases). Between the trimmed V and J ends, which lost 3 bases and 2 bases, there was a span of 14 bases. The CDR3 is made up of 14 amino acids. Looked up from germline, CDR1 is SQVTM and CDR2 is ANQGSEA. The CDR3 reads CSVEYSSGTYEQYF. CDR3 DNA sequence: TGCAGCGTTGAGTACAGCTCGGGAACCTACGAGCAGTACTTC.

J is TRBJ1-5 and V is TRBV30, with TRBD1 matching over 9 bases. CDR1 and CDR2 (germline): GTSNPN, SVGIG (reference sequence). With V trimmed by 2 bases and J by 7 bases, 6 bases remained unmatched. This CDR3 comprises 14 residues. CDR3 sequence: CAWSLTGGGQPQHF. In DNA form, the CDR3 reads TGTGCCTGGAGTCTCACAGGGGGCGGACAGCCCCAGCATTTT.

The rearrangement links TRBV29-1 to TRBJ2-5; D unresolved. From germline, CDR1 is SQVTM and CDR2 ANQGSEA. This CDR3 has 12 amino acids. With 4 bases removed from V and 0 bases from J, the gap between germline ends came to 6 bases. CDR3: CSVGIDQETQYF. The CDR3 nucleotides are TGCAGCGTTGGTATAGACCAAGAGACCCAGTACTTC.

This clone was detected a few times. The V and J genes are TRBV29-1 and TRBJ2-2; the D is unclear. The germline gives CDR1 SQVTM, CDR2 ANQGSEA. The V end was cut by 3 bases, the J end by 1 base, with 6 bases between. There are 13 residues in the CDR3. The CDR3 DNA sequence: TGCAGCGTTGATCGGGTGAACACCGGGGAGCTGTTTTTT. It specifies CSVDRVNTGELFF.

This chain connects TRBV6-5 to TRBJ2-7; D unresolved. Deletions cut 0 bases from V and 1 base from J, with 7 bases between. CDR3 length: 14 residues. Germline CDR1 MNHEY, CDR2 SVGAGI. The CDR3 loop is CASSYSGGSYEQYF. The DNA of the CDR3 is TGTGCCAGCAGTTACTCGGGTGGATCCTACGAGCAGTACTTC.

The chain recombines TRBV5-4 with TRBJ2-1; D gene unclear. The CDR3 spans 13 residues. Trimming pared 6 bases from V and 4 bases from J, leaving 11 bases between. The V gene's germline CDR1 is SGHNT and CDR2 YYREEE (reference sequence). The CDR3 DNA sequence: TGTGCCAGCACCGACGATGGTTACAATGAGCAGTTCTTC. Translated, it gives CASTDDGYNEQFF.

This clone has ten or more counts. The chain uses TRBV7-9 and TRBJ1-1; 7 nucleotides line up with TRBD1. The J segment lost 10 bases and the V segment lost 0 bases, leaving 5 bases of the junction unmatched. CDR3 length: 13 amino acids. CDR1 and CDR2 (germline): SEHNR, FQNEAQ (reference sequence). In nucleotides, the CDR3 is TGTGCCAGCAGCTTAGCCGGGACAGCGGGAGCTTTCTTT. Its protein is CASSLAGTAGAFF.

The rearrangement uses TRBV25-1 and TRBJ1-2; D may be TRBD1 (5 bases). The CDR3 runs to 13 residues. The V gene's germline CDR1 is MGHDK and CDR2 SYGVNS. Trimming left V 8 bases short and J 6 bases short, with 16 bases between. CDR3: CASSPGGADGYTF. The CDR3 bases are TGTGCCAGCTCCCCGGGGGGTGCGGATGGCTACACCTTC.

The chain uses TRBV30 and TRBJ1-1; the D is unclear. The V gene's germline CDR1 is GTSNPN and CDR2 SVGIG (reference sequence). The CDR3 is 14 residues long. Trimming cost V 2 bases and J 7 bases, with 17 bases left between them. The CDR3 loop reads CAWSPNQRLLEAFF. CDR3 sequence (DNA): TGTGCCTGGAGTCCTAATCAGCGCCTACTTGAAGCTTTCTTT.

This clone came up a few times. Other DNA sequences in this sample translate to the same CDR3. This CDR3 is CASSYGGTDTQYF. CDR3 sequence (DNA): TGTGCCAGCAGTTATGGGGGTACAGATACGCAGTATTTT. The chain carries TRBV6-5 and TRBJ2-3; D possibly uses TRBD1 or TRBD2 (5 bases each). Trimming removed 3 bases at V and 3 bases at J, with 7 bases between. CDR1 is MNHEY and CDR2 is SVGAGI in the germline V gene. The CDR3 totals 13 residues.

The table lists this clone with a few counts. The rearrangement links TRBV7-8 to TRBJ2-7; D remains unclear. V lost 3 bases, J lost 7 bases, and 19 bases lay in between. Germline V gene lookup returns CDR1 SGHVS and CDR2 FQNEAQ. This CDR3 has 15 amino acids. CDR3: CASSLTGSGMGEQYF. The CDR3 bases are TGTGCCAGCAGCTTGACCGGATCCGGTATGGGTGAGCAGTACTTC. Drawing the rest from reference TRBV7-8 and TRBJ2-7, the complete variable domain is GAGVSQSPRYKVAKRGQDVALRCDPISGHVSLFWYQQALGQGPEFLTYFQNEAQLDKSGLPSDRFFAERPEGSVSTLKIQRTQQEDSAVYLCASSLTGSGMGEQYFGPGTRLTVT.

This rearrangement joins TRBV15 to TRBJ2-5, with D maybe TRBD1 (5 bases). The V end lost 0 bases, the J end lost 4 bases, and 12 bases lay between the germline ends. Germline assignment: CDR1 LNHNV and CDR2 YYDKDF (reference sequence). The CDR3 runs 15 residues. The CDR3 bases are TGTGCCACCAGCAGAGATGTTCTGGGGCGAGAGACCCAGTACTTC. Its translation is CATSRDVLGRETQYF.